The 18 T cell receptor beta chains in this list originate from one sample, sequenced in a study of cytomegalovirus exposure and HLA in healthy donors. The PCR made use of 60 Vbeta and 13 Jbeta primers. Profiled with immunoSEQ multiplex PCR; TCRdb holds only in-frame clones, not every one. The profile shows some 130,000 clones, around four fifths of them singletons. Sequences were obtained from PBMCs. These receptors all stem from a woman aged 40 to 50 in good health and CMV-seronegative.

This clone was counted a few times. V usage is TRBV14 and J usage is TRBJ2-1, with D possibly being TRBD2 (5 bases). Germline V gene sequence: CDR1 SGHDN, CDR2 FVKESK. CDR3 length: 15 amino acids. The V end lost 0 bases, the J end lost 7 bases, and 13 bases lay between the germline ends. The CDR3 DNA reads TGTGCCAGCAGCCAAGACGGAGTGAGGGTAAATGAGCAGTTCTTC. Amino acids: CASSQDGVRVNEQFF.

This sequence joins TRBV9 and TRBJ2-1; D remains ambiguous. This CDR3 has 13 amino acids. The ends were cut back, 3 bases at V and 7 bases at J, with 11 bases in the middle. Per germline, CDR1 SGDLS and CDR2 YYNGEE. The CDR3 DNA reads TGTGCCAGCAGCGAGGTAGCTAGGAATGAGCAGTTCTTC. Translation gives CASSEVARNEQFF.

This rearrangement joins TRBV6-1 to TRBJ2-1; D perhaps matches TRBD1 (5 bases). Trimming stripped 8 bases from V and 0 bases from J, with 11 bases between. CDR3 length: 14 residues. Germline assignment: CDR1 MNHNS and CDR2 SASEGT. CDR3 nucleotides: TGTGCCAGCGGAGACAGCAGCTCCTACAATGAGCAGTTCTTC. It translates to CASGDSSSYNEQFF.

This rearrangement joins TRBV11-2 to TRBJ2-1; 10 bases match TRBD2. The CDR3 length is 16 residues. Trimming at V came to 3 bases and at J to 2 bases, leaving 4 bases not matched to a gene. Germline CDR1 and CDR2: SGHAT and FQNNGV. Here the CDR3 reads CASSFPSGGTYNEQFF. The DNA for the CDR3 is TGTGCCAGCAGCTTCCCTAGCGGGGGCACCTACAATGAGCAGTTCTTC.

CDR3: CASSRASSGNTIYF. CDR3 DNA: TGTGCCAGCAGTCGAGCGAGCTCTGGAAACACCATATATTTT. This sequence joins TRBV6-5 and TRBJ1-3, with D unclear. The CDR3 has 14 residues. V lost 5 bases to trimming and J lost 0 bases, with 8 bases between them. Germline values: CDR1 MNHEY, CDR2 SVGAGI.

The V and J genes are TRBV5-4 and TRBJ1-6; TRBD1 is a possible D gene (6 bases). V shed 0 bases and J shed 7 bases, with 8 bases lying between them. CDR1 is SGHNT and CDR2 is YYREEE in the germline V gene (reference sequence). The CDR3 covers 14 residues. DNA of the CDR3: TGTGCCAGCAGCTTGGACAGGGACAATTCACCCCTCCACTTT. This translates into CASSLDRDNSPLHF.

Regarding this clone: Other DNA sequences of this sample code for an identical CDR3. This chain uses TRBV5-1 with TRBJ1-2, with 8 bases fitting TRBD1. The V and J ends lost 4 bases and 0 bases, in that order; junction bases with no gene match: 5. CDR3 size: 15 residues. CDR1 and CDR2 (germline): SGHRS, YFSETQ. The CDR3 here is CASSPGQGANYGYTF. DNA for the CDR3: TGCGCCAGCAGCCCCGGACAGGGTGCTAACTATGGCTACACCTTC. The full variable domain, rest sourced from reference TRBV5-1 and TRBJ1-2, is KAGVTQTPRYLIKTRGQQVTLSCSPISGHRSVSWYQQTPGQGLQFLFEYFSETQRNKGNFPGRFSGRQFSNSRSEMNVSTLELGDSALYLCASSPGQGANYGYTFGSGTRLTVV.

V is TRBV6-5 and J is TRBJ1-2, with D perhaps matching TRBD1 (6 bases). The germline V and J ends were trimmed by 2 bases and 4 bases, with 17 bases remaining between them. This CDR3 region has 16 residues. The germline CDR1 and CDR2 sequences are MNHEY and SVGAGI. CDR3 loop: CASSYDPADSAYGYTF. The CDR3 DNA is TGTGCCAGCAGTTACGACCCGGCGGACAGTGCCTATGGCTACACCTTC.

This chain connects TRBV5-1 to TRBJ2-3, with 13 bases fitting TRBD2. Trimming at V came to 1 base and at J to 0 bases, leaving 14 bases not matched to a gene. The CDR3 sequence is 21 residues long. Germline V gene lookup returns CDR1 SGHRS and CDR2 YFSETQ. The CDR3 nucleotides read TGCGCCAGCAGCTTGACGACCGGGACTAGCGGGACCCGTTCTAGCACAGATACGCAGTATTTT. Protein: CASSLTTGTSGTRSSTDTQYF.

The CDR3 nucleotides read TGTGCCAGCAGCCAGGAAGGGGGGACTAGCGGGGGGTATTACAATGAGCAGTTCTTC. Encoded protein: CASSQEGGTSGGYYNEQFF. This rearrangement joins TRBV4-2 to TRBJ2-1; 15 bases fit TRBD2. The CDR3 loop spans 19 amino acids. Unmatched junction bases numbered 10, after V lost 3 bases and J lost 4 bases. Germline V gene lookup returns CDR1 LGHNA and CDR2 YNFKEQ.

Note on this clone: Other DNA sequences within the sample encode an identical CDR3. This chain uses TRBV5-1 with TRBJ2-7; D is unresolved. The CDR3 has 12 amino acids. CDR1 is SGHRS, CDR2 YFSETQ, per germline. V lost 2 bases to trimming and J lost 6 bases, with 9 bases between them. The CDR3 DNA is TGCGCCAGCAGCTTACAGCCGGCCGAGCAGTACTTC. Translated, it gives CASSLQPAEQYF.

The chain combines TRBV7-9 with TRBJ2-3, with D hard to call. The CDR3 is made up of 16 amino acids. The germline V and J ends were trimmed by 1 base and 1 base, with 12 bases remaining between them. Germline V gene lookup returns CDR1 SEHNR and CDR2 FQNEAQ (reference sequence). In nucleotides, the CDR3 is TGTGCCAGCAGCTTAGAAGCGTGGGTTCGCACAGATACGCAGTATTTT. Translation gives CASSLEAWVRTDTQYF.

The chain combines TRBV4-2 with TRBJ2-7, with no clear D. V dropped 0 bases and J dropped 1 base, with 7 bases sitting between them. Germline values: CDR1 LGHNA, CDR2 YNFKEQ. The CDR3 length is 14 residues. The CDR3: CASSQDSQSYEQYF. CDR3 in DNA: TGTGCCAGCAGCCAAGATTCTCAGTCCTACGAGCAGTACTTC.

This clone has only one observation. The chain couples TRBV28 to TRBJ1-2, with D unclear. The germline V and J ends were trimmed by 6 bases and 5 bases, with 16 bases remaining between them. Germline CDR1 is MDHEN and CDR2 is SYDVKM. CDR3 length: 14 residues. The CDR3: CASRTPTSRYGYTF. The CDR3 DNA is TGTGCCAGCAGAACCCCGACCTCGCGGTATGGCTACACCTTC.

The CDR3 here is CASRPTGGPYNSPLHF. The CDR3 DNA is TGTGCCAGCAGGCCGACAGGGGGCCCCTATAATTCACCCCTCCACTTT. The rearrangement joins TRBV27 to TRBJ1-6, with 10 bases identical to TRBD1. The CDR3 has 16 residues. Per the germline V gene, CDR1 is MNHEY and CDR2 is SMNVEV (reference sequence). V lost 6 bases, J lost 2 bases, and 4 bases stayed unmatched.

The J gene is TRBJ2-1, the V gene TRBV7-9; TRBD2 might be the D (6 bases). The CDR3 spans 13 residues. The germline V gene has CDR1 SEHNR and CDR2 FQNEAQ (reference sequence). V was cut by 5 bases and J by 9 bases, with 14 bases left in between. The CDR3 protein is CASSRGTQLEQFF. The DNA of the CDR3 is TGTGCCAGCAGCCGGGGGACTCAACTTGAGCAGTTCTTC.

This chain connects TRBV10-3 to TRBJ1-1, with 9 bases identical to TRBD1. The CDR3 totals 17 residues. CDR1 and CDR2 (germline): ENHRY, SYGVKD. Germline trimming cut 8 bases from V and 4 bases from J; bases unmatched to any gene: 17. DNA for the CDR3: TGTGCCATCGGAACCAGAGGACAGGGGCTGTGGGGCACTGAAGCTTTCTTT. Amino acids: CAIGTRGQGLWGTEAFF.

The chain employs TRBV27 and TRBJ1-1; D is ambiguous. The V gene lost 8 bases and the J gene lost 3 bases, with 13 bases spanning the gap. This CDR3 region has 13 residues. The germline CDR1 and CDR2 sequences are MNHEY and SMNVEV (reference sequence). CDR3 in amino acids: CASRSGVYTEAFF. The CDR3 nucleotides are TGTGCCAGCCGATCCGGGGTGTACACTGAAGCTTTCTTT.